The sequence of this T cell receptor (beta chain) was determined in a study of blood T cell repertoires in COVID-19. Study in general: The samples span acute and convalescent COVID-19 from the United States, Italy and Spain.

This clone was seen just once. In Cohort 3, a recovered donor had either two negative PCRs, clearance, or symptom resolution. The protocol was immunoSEQ multiplex PCR, while the TCRdb copy is restricted to in-frame clones and leaves out a portion. Here the sample spans about half a million clones, about 85% being singletons. V was shortened by 1 base and J by 4 bases, with 16 bases between the two germline ends. Per germline, CDR1 MGHRA and CDR2 YSYEKL. CDR3 length equals 16 residues. What was sequenced was PBMCs or T cells enriched from blood (not recorded which). The chain combines TRBV4-1 with TRBJ1-2; TRBD1 might be the D (6 bases). This clonotype was obtained from a woman aged 55 to 70 who had recovered from COVID-19. This chain's CDR3 is CASSQGGQGSIYGYTF. CDR3 coding DNA: TGCGCCAGCAGCCAAGGGGGGCAGGGATCCATCTATGGCTACACCTTC.